This T cell receptor (beta chain) was captured by sequencing in a study of CD8 T cells in ankylosing spondylitis. Remarks on this clonotype: The antigen remains unidentified.

Whole-study results and caveats: Several of the motif variants were reported before in synovial fluid and blood from reactive arthritis. Disease-linked clones were CD8+ and relatively rare in peripheral blood.

CDR3 length: 12 residues. Trimming left V 6 bases short and J 3 bases short, with 9 bases between. CDR1 and CDR2 (germline): DFQATT, SNEGSKA (reference sequence). Scientists made TCR beta libraries using quantitative 5'-RACE with molecular barcodes. A single record per CDR3 protein comes from TCRdb applying MiXCR to the 5' RACE reads. This table has around 300,000 distinct CDR3 sequences, 14% to 15% appearing once. The genes are TRBV20-1 and TRBJ1-3; D is ambiguous. The clonotype originates from a male donor with ankylosing spondylitis or in good health (not recorded which). Sequenced: blood, either unsorted or a sorted T cell fraction (not recorded which). CDR3 residues: CSAQIFGNTIYF. In DNA form, the CDR3 reads TGCAGTGCCCAGATCTTTGGAAACACCATATATTTT.